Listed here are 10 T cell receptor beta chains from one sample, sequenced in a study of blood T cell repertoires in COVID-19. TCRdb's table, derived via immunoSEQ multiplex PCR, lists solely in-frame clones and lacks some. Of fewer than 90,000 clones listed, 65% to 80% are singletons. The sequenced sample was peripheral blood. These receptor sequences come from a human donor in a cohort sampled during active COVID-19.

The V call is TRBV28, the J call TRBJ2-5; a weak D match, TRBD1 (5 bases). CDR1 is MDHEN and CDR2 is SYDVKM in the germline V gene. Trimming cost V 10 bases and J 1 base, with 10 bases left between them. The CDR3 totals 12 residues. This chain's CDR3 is CATSDIQETQYF. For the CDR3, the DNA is TGTGCCACCTCGGACATCCAAGAGACCCAGTACTTC.

The CDR3 DNA reads TGTGCCAGCAGCTTAAGCCATCTCTCTGGAAACACCATATATTTT. It is translated as CASSLSHLSGNTIYF. This chain connects TRBV7-2 to TRBJ1-3, with D uncertain. CDR1 SGHTA and CDR2 FQGNSA come from the germline V gene. Trimming cost V 2 bases and J 0 bases, with 8 bases left between them. CDR3 length: 15 amino acids. The full variable domain, completed using reference TRBV7-2 and TRBJ1-3, is GAGVSQSPSNKVTEKGKDVELRCDPISGHTALYWYRQSLGQGLEFLIYFQGNSAPDKSGLPSDRFSAERTGGSVSTLTIQRTQQEDSAVYLCASSLSHLSGNTIYFGEGSWLTVV.

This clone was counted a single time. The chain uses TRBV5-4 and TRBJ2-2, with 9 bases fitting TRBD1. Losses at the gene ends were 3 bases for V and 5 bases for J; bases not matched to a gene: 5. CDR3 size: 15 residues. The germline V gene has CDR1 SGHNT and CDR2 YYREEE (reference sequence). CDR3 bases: TGTGCCAGCAGCTCACAGGGGGCTTTGACCGGGGAGCTGTTTTTT. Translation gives CASSSQGALTGELFF.

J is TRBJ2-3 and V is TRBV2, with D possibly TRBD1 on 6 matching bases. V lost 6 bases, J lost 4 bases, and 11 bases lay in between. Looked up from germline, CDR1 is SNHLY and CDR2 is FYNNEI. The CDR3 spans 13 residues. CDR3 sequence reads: CASRTGNSDTQYF. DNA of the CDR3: TGTGCCAGCAGAACAGGGAACTCAGATACGCAGTATTTT.

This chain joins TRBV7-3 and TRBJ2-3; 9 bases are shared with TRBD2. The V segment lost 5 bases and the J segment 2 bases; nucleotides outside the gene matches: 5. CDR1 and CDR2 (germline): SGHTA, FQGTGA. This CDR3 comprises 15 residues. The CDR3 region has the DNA TGTGCCAGCAGCCCCAGCGGGAGGTCCACAGATACGCAGTATTTT. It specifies CASSPSGRSTDTQYF.

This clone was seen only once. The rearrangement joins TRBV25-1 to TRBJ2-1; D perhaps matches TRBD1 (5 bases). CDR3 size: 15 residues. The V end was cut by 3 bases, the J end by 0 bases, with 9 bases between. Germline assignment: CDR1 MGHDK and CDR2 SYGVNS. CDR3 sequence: CASSEGRISYNEQFF. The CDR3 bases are TGTGCCAGCAGTGAGGGGCGGATCTCCTACAATGAGCAGTTCTTC.

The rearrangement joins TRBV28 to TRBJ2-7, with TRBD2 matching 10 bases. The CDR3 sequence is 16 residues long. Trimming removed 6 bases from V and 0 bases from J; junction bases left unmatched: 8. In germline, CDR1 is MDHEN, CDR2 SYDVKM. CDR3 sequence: CASSPRLAGVSYEQYF. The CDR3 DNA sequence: TGTGCCAGCAGCCCCCGGCTAGCGGGAGTCTCCTACGAGCAGTACTTC.

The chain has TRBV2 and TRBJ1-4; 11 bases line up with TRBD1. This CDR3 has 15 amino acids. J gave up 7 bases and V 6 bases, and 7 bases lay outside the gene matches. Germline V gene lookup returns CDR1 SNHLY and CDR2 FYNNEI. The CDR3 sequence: CASRKDRGLSEKLFF. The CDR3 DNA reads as TGTGCCAGCAGGAAGGACAGGGGGCTTAGTGAAAAACTGTTTTTT.

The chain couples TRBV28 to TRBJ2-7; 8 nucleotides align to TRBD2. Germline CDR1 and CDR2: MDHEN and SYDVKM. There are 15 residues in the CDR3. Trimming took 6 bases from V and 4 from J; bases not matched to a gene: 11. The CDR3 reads CASRDQLAAFYEQYF. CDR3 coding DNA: TGTGCCAGCAGGGACCAACTAGCGGCCTTTTACGAGCAGTACTTC. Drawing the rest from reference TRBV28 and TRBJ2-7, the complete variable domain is DVKVTQSSRYLVKRTGEKVFLECVQDMDHENMFWYRQDPGLGLRLIYFSYDVKMKEKGDIPEGYSVSREKKERFSLILESASTNQTSMYLCASRDQLAAFYEQYFGPGTRLTVT.

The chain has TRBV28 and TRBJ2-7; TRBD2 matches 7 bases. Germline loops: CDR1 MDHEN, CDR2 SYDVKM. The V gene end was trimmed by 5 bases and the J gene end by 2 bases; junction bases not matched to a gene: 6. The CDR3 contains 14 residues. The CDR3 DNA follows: TGTGCCAGCAGTCTATCCAGCGGGGCCTACGAGCAGTACTTC. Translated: CASSLSSGAYEQYF.